The next 24 T cell receptor beta chains were all read from a single sample in a study of blood T cell repertoires in COVID-19. Assay: immunoSEQ multiplex PCR; the TCRdb copy retains only in-frame clones and omits some. The table shows over 150,000 clones, with 84% occurring only once. Sequencing was done on a sample of peripheral blood. The receptors were sampled from a man aged 18 to 29 with active or convalescent COVID-19.

This chain joins TRBV7-9 and TRBJ1-2; tentatively, D is TRBD1 (5 bases). Trimming removed 0 bases at V and 7 bases at J, with 9 bases between. From germline, CDR1 is SEHNR and CDR2 FQNEAQ (reference sequence). The CDR3 extends over 13 amino acids. In DNA, the CDR3 is TGTGCCAGCAGCTTAGCGCCCCAGGGTGGCTACACCTTC. Translated, it gives CASSLAPQGGYTF.

This clone came up once. The chain couples TRBV2 to TRBJ2-7; TRBD2 matches 11 bases. Germline V gives CDR1 SNHLY, CDR2 FYNNEI. The V segment lost 5 bases and the J segment 1 base; nucleotides outside the gene matches: 1. The CDR3 runs to 14 residues. CDR3 in DNA: TGTGCCAGCAGTCGACTAGCGGGATCCTACGAGCAGTACTTC. It is translated as CASSRLAGSYEQYF. The full variable domain, in which reference TRBV2 and TRBJ2-7 provide the parts outside the CDR3, is EPEVTQTPSHQVTQMGQEVILRCVPISNHLYFYWYRQILGQKVEFLVSFYNNEISEKSEIFDDQFSVERPDGSNFTLKIRSTKLEDSAMYFCASSRLAGSYEQYFGPGTRLTVT.

J is TRBJ2-1 and V is TRBV28, with unresolved D. The CDR3 is 14 residues long. Germline loops: CDR1 MDHEN, CDR2 SYDVKM. Trimming removed 5 bases from V and 0 bases from J, with 8 bases in between. CDR3 nucleotides: TGTGCCAGCAGTCCCCCCAGCTCCTACAATGAGCAGTTCTTC. Encoded protein: CASSPPSSYNEQFF.

V and J are TRBV6-2 or TRBV6-3 and TRBJ2-7; D uncertain. The CDR3 totals 14 residues. Trimming took 0 bases from V and 0 from J, leaving 6 bases between them. Germline assignment: CDR1 MNHEY and CDR2 SVGEGT. CDR3 sequence: CASSYSMSSYEQYF. In nucleotides, the CDR3 is TGTGCCAGCAGTTACTCGATGAGCTCCTACGAGCAGTACTTC.

The chain employs TRBV2 and TRBJ1-5; unclear D gene. The germline V gene encodes CDR1 SNHLY and CDR2 FYNNEI. This CDR3 is 15 amino acids long. The V gene lost 5 bases and the J gene lost 0 bases, with 11 bases spanning the gap. CDR3 DNA sequence: TGTGCCAGCAGTAGGCGGCACTATAGCAATCAGCCCCAGCATTTT. Its protein is CASSRRHYSNQPQHF.

CDR3 sequence: CASSQGLAGVNEQFF. In DNA, the CDR3 is TGTGCCAGCAGCCAAGGTCTAGCGGGAGTCAATGAGCAGTTCTTC. The V gene is TRBV3-1 (or the pseudogene TRBV3-2), the J gene TRBJ2-1, with 10 bases lining up with TRBD2. There are 15 residues in the CDR3. V lost 1 base, J lost 6 bases, and 3 bases stayed unmatched. Germline CDR1 and CDR2: LGHDT and YNNKEL (reference sequence).

J is TRBJ2-1 and V is TRBV5-4, with TRBD2 identical over 14 bases. The CDR3 is made up of 15 amino acids. Losses at the gene ends were 4 bases for V and 7 bases for J; bases not matched to a gene: 4. Germline CDR1 reads SGHNT; CDR2 reads YYREEE (reference sequence). The CDR3 DNA sequence: TGTGCCAGCAGCCGCGGGACTAGCGGGAGTAATGAGCAGTTCTTC. Its protein is CASSRGTSGSNEQFF.

V and J are TRBV2 and TRBJ1-5; possibly TRBD1 for D (6 bases). The germline gives CDR1 SNHLY, CDR2 FYNNEI. CDR3 length: 14 residues. V lost 4 bases and J lost 3, with 10 bases in between. The CDR3 DNA is TGTGCCAGCAGTGCTCAGGGGATCAATCAGCCCCAGCATTTT. This translates into CASSAQGINQPQHF.

This rearrangement joins TRBV7-9 to TRBJ2-1, with TRBD1 matching 7 bases. The CDR3 totals 17 residues. In germline, CDR1 is SEHNR, CDR2 FQNEAQ (reference sequence). V trimming: 5 bases; J trimming: 8 bases; junction bases outside the gene matches: 18. CDR3 nucleotide sequence: TGTGCCAGCAGCAACCGGCACTCGGGCAGGGGGAGCGATGAGCAGTTCTTC. Translation gives CASSNRHSGRGSDEQFF.

This rearrangement joins TRBV6-5 to TRBJ1-5, with 7 bases fitting TRBD1. The CDR3 has 14 residues. Germline CDR1 is MNHEY and CDR2 is SVGAGI. V shed 3 bases, J shed 4 bases, and the junction held 3 bases outside the gene matches. CDR3: CASSYTGENQPQHF. The CDR3 DNA is TGTGCCAGCAGTTATACAGGGGAAAATCAGCCCCAGCATTTT.

The V and J genes are TRBV28 and TRBJ1-1, with D unresolved. Germline V gives CDR1 MDHEN, CDR2 SYDVKM. There are 13 residues in the CDR3. V gave up 3 bases and J gave up 4 bases, with 9 bases separating them. CDR3 in DNA: TGTGCCAGCAGTTTGCCGGACTTCACTGAAGCTTTCTTT. This encodes CASSLPDFTEAFF.

In nucleotides, the CDR3 is TGTGCCAGCAGCGCCTTCGAATACAGCTCCTACGAGCAGTACTTC. It translates to CASSAFEYSSYEQYF. This rearrangement joins TRBV9 to TRBJ2-7; D is unclear. This CDR3 is 15 amino acids long. Germline V gene lookup returns CDR1 SGDLS and CDR2 YYNGEE. V lost 3 bases and J 0 bases, leaving 13 bases between the germline ends.

The chain employs TRBV18 and TRBJ1-5; possibly TRBD1 for D (5 bases). This CDR3 contains 16 residues. The V and J ends lost 2 bases and 7 bases respectively, with 18 bases between them. In germline, CDR1 is KGHSH, CDR2 LQKENI. CDR3: CASSPETAIAGQPQHF. The CDR3 bases are TGTGCCAGCTCACCAGAGACAGCTATCGCGGGGCAGCCCCAGCATTTT.

The J gene is TRBJ2-1, the V gene TRBV28; 8 positions agree with TRBD1. Per the germline V gene, CDR1 is MDHEN and CDR2 is SYDVKM. Germline trimming cut 6 bases from V and 7 bases from J; bases unmatched to any gene: 2. The CDR3 is made up of 12 amino acids. The CDR3: CASRDRANEQFF. CDR3 coding DNA: TGTGCCAGCAGGGACAGGGCAAATGAGCAGTTCTTC.

The J gene is TRBJ2-7, the V gene TRBV27, with 7 positions matching TRBD1. Germline CDR1 MNHEY, CDR2 SMNVEV (reference sequence). The J segment lost 2 bases and the V segment lost 6 bases, leaving 10 bases of the junction unmatched. There are 15 residues in the CDR3. The CDR3 loop is CASSITGVGTYEQYF. CDR3 nucleotide sequence: TGTGCCAGCAGCATCACAGGGGTGGGGACCTACGAGCAGTACTTC.

The genes are TRBV18 and TRBJ1-2; 9 bases line up with TRBD1. V lost 2 bases, J lost 13 bases, and 8 bases stayed unmatched. The CDR3 covers 13 residues. CDR1 is KGHSH, CDR2 LQKENI, per germline. The CDR3 is CASSPGDRAISTF. In DNA form, the CDR3 reads TGTGCCAGCTCACCAGGGGACAGGGCCATATCCACCTTC.

The J gene is TRBJ2-5, the V gene TRBV10-3; D unresolved. The CDR3 runs 13 residues. Between the trimmed V and J ends, which lost 2 bases and 4 bases, there was a span of 8 bases. The germline V gene has CDR1 ENHRY and CDR2 SYGVKD. The CDR3: CAISESSLETQYF. CDR3 sequence (DNA): TGTGCCATCAGTGAGAGTAGCCTAGAGACCCAGTACTTC.

V and J are TRBV6-2 or TRBV6-3 and TRBJ1-5; D is perhaps TRBD1 (6 bases). V shed 5 bases and J shed 1 base, with 18 bases lying between them. The CDR3 contains 17 residues. Germline V gene lookup returns CDR1 MNHEY and CDR2 SVGEGT. DNA of the CDR3: TGTGCCAGCAGTCCCGACAGGAGAATGCTCAGCAATCAGCCCCAGCATTTT. Its protein is CASSPDRRMLSNQPQHF.

J is TRBJ1-4 and V is TRBV7-2; D perhaps matches TRBD1 (5 bases). Germline lookup yields CDR1 SGHTA and CDR2 FQGNSA. V lost 3 bases and J 1 base, leaving 9 bases between the germline ends. The CDR3 length is 15 residues. This CDR3 reads CASSFRQRTNEKLFF. Here the CDR3 DNA reads TGTGCCAGCAGCTTCCGACAGCGAACTAATGAAAAACTGTTTTTT.

V and J are TRBV6-2 or TRBV6-3 and TRBJ1-2, with D possibly matching TRBD1 (6 bases). V was cut by 5 bases and J by 4 bases, with 17 bases left in between. The CDR3 runs 15 residues. Germline V lookup: CDR1 MNHEY, CDR2 SVGEGT. CDR3 in amino acids: CASSQSSRGFYGYTF. The DNA for the CDR3 is TGTGCCAGCAGTCAATCATCAAGGGGGTTCTATGGCTACACCTTC.

The chain is built from TRBV6-5 and TRBJ1-6, with TRBD1 as a possible D gene (5 bases). Germline V gene sequence: CDR1 MNHEY, CDR2 SVGAGI. CDR3 length equals 14 residues. Trimming left V 6 bases short and J 5 bases short, with 11 bases between. The CDR3 spells CASRGHGDNSPLHF. CDR3 DNA sequence: TGTGCCAGCAGAGGACACGGAGATAATTCACCCCTCCACTTT.

The chain carries TRBV6-1 and TRBJ1-5, with unresolved D. This CDR3 spans 20 amino acids. Germline V gene lookup returns CDR1 MNHNS and CDR2 SASEGT. Trimming stripped 4 bases from V and 0 bases from J, with 25 bases between. The CDR3 sequence is CASSVSPYRGRGTSNQPQHF. In nucleotides, the CDR3 is TGTGCCAGCAGTGTAAGCCCCTACAGAGGGAGAGGAACTAGCAATCAGCCCCAGCATTTT.

V and J are TRBV19 and TRBJ1-5, with D tentatively TRBD1 (5 bases). The length of the CDR3 is 14 residues. The V end lost 10 bases, the J end lost 4 bases, and 17 bases lay between the germline ends. Germline loops: CDR1 LNHDA, CDR2 SQIVND (reference sequence). CDR3 in amino acids: CATSRIAGNQPQHF. In DNA, the CDR3 is TGTGCCACCTCCAGAATTGCAGGGAATCAGCCCCAGCATTTT.

This clone was found a few times. The CDR3 DNA is TGTGCCAGCAGCTTTATCAATGAGCAGTTCTTC. Translating it yields CASSFINEQFF. The chain employs TRBV7-9 and TRBJ2-1; D uncertain. The CDR3 has 11 residues. Germline V gene lookup returns CDR1 SEHNR and CDR2 FQNEAQ (reference sequence). V lost 3 bases to trimming and J lost 6 bases, with 3 bases between them.